The source of this T cell receptor (beta chain) is a study of blood T cells in healthy people across ages. For the study at large: Template switching picked up about one barcoded beta molecule for each two T cells.

CDR3 size: 14 residues. Unmatched junction bases numbered 5, after V lost 6 bases and J lost 1 base. Germline V gene lookup returns CDR1 MNHEY and CDR2 SVGEGT. Study-wide points: It was found that TCR beta diversity correlated strongly with the percentage of naive T cells. No one knew whether donors had CMV, which possibly confounded expanded clonotype changes.

The use of a sample-barcoded 5' primer and a J-beta primer mix characterized a second PCR of about 6 to 12 cycles. MiXCR, applied by TCRdb to the 5' RACE reads, yields one record per CDR3 protein. The data show 1.5 million to 2 million distinct CDR3 sequences, with roughly 27% seen just once and 7.7% held by the top ten. This clonotype was found a few times. Its antigen is not known. The receptor was derived from a woman between 25 and 40 years old in good health. The sample comprised blood. The chain is built from TRBV6-2 or TRBV6-3 and TRBJ1-1, with 7 positions matching TRBD1. CDR3 DNA sequence: TGTGCCAGCAGGACGGGACAGAGGAACACTGAAGCTTTCTTT. Its translation: CASRTGQRNTEAFF.